The 27 T cell receptor beta chains below come from one sample, sequenced in a study of blood T cell repertoires in COVID-19. TCRdb's copy holds only in-frame clones and misses some; the assay was immunoSEQ multiplex PCR. The data show approximately 230,000 clones, around 89% seen once. Sequencing was done on a sample of PBMCs or T cells enriched from blood (not recorded which). These receptors all stem from a woman aged 25 to 39 who had recovered from COVID-19.

The rearrangement uses TRBV3-1 (or the pseudogene TRBV3-2) and TRBJ1-4, with a tentative D call TRBD1 (6 bases). Germline V lookup: CDR1 LGHDT, CDR2 YNNKEL (reference sequence). V lost 5 bases and J lost 1, with 8 bases in between. The CDR3 is 14 residues long. CDR3 nucleotides: TGTGCCAGCAGCTCGACAGGAACTAATGAAAAACTGTTTTTT. Its translation is CASSSTGTNEKLFF.

The chain joins TRBV3-1 (or the pseudogene TRBV3-2) to TRBJ1-2; 7 bases are a match to TRBD1. The CDR3 is 15 residues long. Germline CDR1 and CDR2: LGHDT and YNNKEL (reference sequence). J was trimmed by 5 bases and V by 1 base; bases with no gene match: 7. The CDR3 sequence is CASSQVQGSGYGYTF. In nucleotides, the CDR3 is TGTGCCAGCAGCCAAGTACAGGGGTCGGGGTATGGCTACACCTTC.

The V gene is TRBV28, the J gene TRBJ1-2; the D gene is possibly TRBD1 (6 bases). Deletions cut 4 bases from V and 2 bases from J, with 11 bases between. CDR1 MDHEN and CDR2 SYDVKM come from the germline V gene. This CDR3 region has 14 residues. The CDR3: CASSSGGANYGYTF. CDR3 nucleotides: TGTGCCAGCAGTTCTGGGGGGGCGAACTATGGCTACACCTTC.

The chain is built from TRBV7-8 and TRBJ1-2; D not certain. Trimming shortened V by 1 base and J by 4 bases, and 16 bases separated the two germline ends. CDR1 and CDR2 (germline): SGHVS, FQNEAQ. The CDR3 runs 16 residues. CDR3 coding DNA: TGTGCCAGCAGCTTAGGGTGGCAGGAAGGGAGCTATGGCTACACCTTC. Amino acid sequence: CASSLGWQEGSYGYTF.

The rearrangement links TRBV6-5 to TRBJ1-6; TRBD1 aligns across 7 bases. CDR1 and CDR2 (germline): MNHEY, SVGAGI. This CDR3 spans 14 amino acids. With 7 bases clipped from V and 3 bases from J, the junction kept 3 bases outside the gene matches. The CDR3 sequence is CASTRDSYNSPLHF. In DNA, the CDR3 is TGTGCCAGCACCCGGGACAGCTATAATTCACCCCTCCACTTT.

On this clone itself: The sample carries other DNA sequences with the same CDR3. CDR3 region: CASSLGQGATDTQYF. The CDR3 nucleotides are TGTGCCAGCAGCCTAGGACAGGGGGCAACAGATACGCAGTATTTT. This sequence joins TRBV11-2 and TRBJ2-3, with 11 bases fitting TRBD1. The CDR3 is 15 amino acids. Germline lookup yields CDR1 SGHAT and CDR2 FQNNGV. With V trimmed by 5 bases and J by 3 bases, 4 bases remained unmatched.

The CDR3 region has the DNA TGTGCCAGCAGCTTGTGGGGGGGTGGCAATCAGCCCCAGCATTTT. Residues: CASSLWGGGNQPQHF. The V gene is TRBV5-5, the J gene TRBJ1-5; possible D gene TRBD1, 5 bases. CDR3 length: 15 residues. V lost 1 base to trimming and J lost 2 bases, with 10 bases between them. Germline V gives CDR1 SGHKS, CDR2 YYEKEE (reference sequence).

CDR3 in amino acids: CASTSGGSYEQYF. In DNA form, the CDR3 reads TGTGCCAGCACATCCGGCGGGTCCTACGAGCAGTACTTC. The chain has TRBV6-5 and TRBJ2-7; D perhaps matches TRBD2 (5 bases). This CDR3 spans 13 amino acids. The V end lost 7 bases, the J end lost 1 base, and 11 bases lay between the germline ends. Germline-derived CDR1 and CDR2 are MNHEY and SVGAGI.

This clone was counted once. This chain connects TRBV3-1 (or the pseudogene TRBV3-2) to TRBJ2-2; maybe TRBD2 (5 bases). The CDR3 is 17 residues long. Germline V gives CDR1 LGHDT, CDR2 YNNKEL (reference sequence). Trimming removed 3 bases at V and 0 bases at J, with 14 bases between. The CDR3 loop reads CASSQSTTRANTGELFF. As DNA, the CDR3 is TGTGCCAGCAGCCAGAGTACAACTAGGGCGAACACCGGGGAGCTGTTTTTT.

The chain links TRBV28 to TRBJ2-1; 9 nucleotides match TRBD1. V was pared by 5 bases and J by 9 bases, with 14 bases of the junction left unmatched. Germline CDR1 and CDR2: MDHEN and SYDVKM. This CDR3 is 16 amino acids long. CDR3 protein: CASSLSHRGPRGEQFF. The CDR3 bases are TGTGCCAGCAGTCTCAGTCACAGGGGGCCCAGGGGTGAGCAGTTCTTC.

The V call is TRBV10-3, the J call TRBJ1-1; D may be TRBD1 (6 bases). Trimming took 10 bases from V and 11 from J, leaving 23 bases between them. Germline CDR1 and CDR2: ENHRY and SYGVKD. There are 13 residues in the CDR3. The CDR3 DNA is TGTGCCACGTCAGAAAAACAGGGATTCGAGGCTTTCTTT. Amino acid sequence: CATSEKQGFEAFF.

V usage is TRBV10-3 and J usage is TRBJ2-3; 7 nucleotides line up with TRBD2. The length of the CDR3 is 15 residues. Germline lookup yields CDR1 ENHRY and CDR2 SYGVKD. The V segment lost 4 bases and the J segment 2 bases; nucleotides outside the gene matches: 6. In DNA form, the CDR3 reads TGTGCCATCAGTGGGGCGGGAGTGTTCACAGATACGCAGTATTTT. It codes for CAISGAGVFTDTQYF.

This rearrangement joins TRBV5-1 to TRBJ2-5; D not certain. The CDR3 totals 12 residues. V lost 2 bases, J lost 4 bases, and 6 bases lay in between. Per the germline V gene, CDR1 is SGHRS and CDR2 is YFSETQ. This CDR3 reads CASSLSGETQYF. The CDR3 bases are TGCGCCAGCAGCTTATCAGGAGAGACCCAGTACTTC.

The genes are TRBV19 and TRBJ2-7; 8 nucleotides agree with TRBD1. Germline assignment: CDR1 LNHDA and CDR2 SQIVND (reference sequence). Losses at the gene ends were 6 bases for V and 0 bases for J; bases not matched to a gene: 25. This CDR3 has 21 amino acids. The CDR3 protein is CASRGKVGSLPTGVLSYEQYF. CDR3 coding DNA: TGTGCCAGTAGGGGAAAAGTGGGGTCTCTCCCGACAGGGGTCCTCTCCTACGAGCAGTACTTC.

V and J are TRBV5-6 and TRBJ2-1; the match to TRBD2 covers 9 bases. V was clipped by 4 bases and J by 1 base; unmatched bases: 15. The CDR3 is 19 residues long. CDR1 is SGHDT and CDR2 is YYEEEE in the germline V gene. CDR3: CASSHELAGGLYSYNEQFF. The CDR3 DNA is TGTGCCAGCAGCCACGAGTTGGCGGGAGGGCTATATTCCTACAATGAGCAGTTCTTC.

The table lists this clone with a count of one. The genes are TRBV28 and TRBJ2-5; 8 nucleotides align to TRBD1. There are 16 residues in the CDR3. V was clipped by 4 bases and J by 4 bases; unmatched bases: 11. The germline gives CDR1 MDHEN, CDR2 SYDVKM. DNA of the CDR3: TGTGCCAGCAGTTCGCCGCAGGGGGCTTGGGGAGAGACCCAGTACTTC. Protein product: CASSSPQGAWGETQYF.

The rearrangement links TRBV19 to TRBJ1-1; 7 bases line up with TRBD1. The germline V gene encodes CDR1 LNHDA and CDR2 SQIVND (reference sequence). The V and J ends lost 3 bases and 4 bases, in that order; junction bases with no gene match: 8. The CDR3 runs 15 residues. The CDR3 is CASSIRQGVGTEAFF. CDR3 nucleotide sequence: TGTGCCAGTAGTATCAGACAGGGTGTCGGCACTGAAGCTTTCTTT.

The chain uses TRBV12-3 or TRBV12-4 and TRBJ1-2; D is uncertain. The CDR3 totals 13 residues. V was clipped by 2 bases and J by 11 bases, with 15 bases between them. In DNA, the CDR3 is TGTGCCAGCAGTTTATCATCGGGGAGGAGGTACACCTTC. Amino acid sequence: CASSLSSGRRYTF.

The CDR3 is CAWGTGTGGNQPQHF. The CDR3 nucleotides read TGTGCCTGGGGGACAGGGACAGGGGGCAATCAGCCCCAGCATTTT. V and J are TRBV30 and TRBJ1-5; TRBD1 matches at 10 bases. The CDR3 sequence is 15 residues long. Germline CDR1 reads GTSNPN; CDR2 reads SVGIG (reference sequence). J lost 2 bases, V lost 5 bases, and 6 bases had no gene match.

V and J are TRBV27 and TRBJ2-7, with 7 bases aligning to TRBD2. The germline V gene encodes CDR1 MNHEY and CDR2 SMNVEV (reference sequence). The CDR3 is 15 residues long. V was clipped by 2 bases and J by 6 bases; unmatched bases: 10. The CDR3 bases are TGTGCCAGCAGTTTAATCGGGGAGGGCCCTCTCGAGCAGTACTTC. Its protein is CASSLIGEGPLEQYF.

The chain employs TRBV7-9 and TRBJ2-1, with 7 bases aligning to TRBD2. The trim removed 8 bases at V and 3 bases at J, leaving 19 bases unmatched. Germline lookup yields CDR1 SEHNR and CDR2 FQNEAQ (reference sequence). The CDR3 runs 18 residues. The CDR3 region has the DNA TGTGCCAGCGCTGGGGGGGACCCCGGTCTTGAAGACTACAATGAGCAGTTCTTC. Its translation is CASAGGDPGLEDYNEQFF. Full variable domain (outside the CDR3, taken from reference TRBV7-9 and TRBJ2-1): DTGVSQNPRHKITKRGQNVTFRCDPISEHNRLYWYRQTLGQGPEFLTYFQNEAQLEKSRLLSDRFSAERPKGSFSTLEIQRTEQGDSAMYLCASAGGDPGLEDYNEQFFGPGTRLTVL.

This chain joins TRBV6-5 and TRBJ1-6; 7 bases fit TRBD1. V lost 3 bases, J lost 8 bases, and 7 bases stayed unmatched. Germline CDR1 reads MNHEY; CDR2 reads SVGAGI. The CDR3 sequence is 15 residues long. CDR3 residues: CASSYRQGAHSPLHF. The CDR3 DNA sequence: TGTGCCAGCAGTTATCGACAGGGAGCTCATTCACCCCTCCACTTT.

V and J are TRBV28 and TRBJ2-2; 11 nucleotides align to TRBD2. Germline V CDR1 and CDR2: MDHEN, SYDVKM. The CDR3 runs 16 residues. V lost 8 bases and J lost 4; bases outside the gene matches: 9. The CDR3 sequence is CASSGTSGAFTGELFF. Here the CDR3 DNA reads TGTGCCAGCTCCGGGACTAGCGGCGCATTCACCGGGGAGCTGTTTTTT.

The rearrangement links TRBV19 to TRBJ2-5, with 10 bases matching TRBD1. The CDR3 extends over 15 amino acids. Per germline, CDR1 LNHDA and CDR2 SQIVND (reference sequence). Germline trimming cut 4 bases from V and 2 bases from J; bases unmatched to any gene: 4. The CDR3, as DNA: TGTGCCAGTAGTACGGGACAGGGGCTTCAAGAGACCCAGTACTTC. Translation: CASSTGQGLQETQYF.

V and J are TRBV28 and TRBJ1-3, with 9 bases aligning to TRBD1. The CDR3 spans 17 residues. Unmatched junction bases numbered 13, after V lost 8 bases and J lost 2 bases. CDR1 MDHEN and CDR2 SYDVKM come from the germline V gene. The CDR3 DNA sequence: TGTGCCAGCTGGACCCGGGACAGGGTAGGGACTGGAAACACCATATATTTT. This translates into CASWTRDRVGTGNTIYF.

The rearrangement uses TRBV9 and TRBJ1-2; no clear D. Trimming removed 3 bases at V and 4 bases at J, with 13 bases between. Germline V gives CDR1 SGDLS, CDR2 YYNGEE. CDR3 length: 14 residues. CDR3 loop: CASSATTDAYGYTF. The CDR3 nucleotides are TGTGCCAGCAGCGCCACAACAGACGCCTATGGCTACACCTTC.

The V and J genes are TRBV19 and TRBJ1-3, with D perhaps matching TRBD1 (5 bases). This CDR3 contains 14 residues. Germline CDR1 reads LNHDA; CDR2 reads SQIVND (reference sequence). V was clipped by 8 bases and J by 4 bases, with 15 bases between them. CDR3 protein: CASGPGWGGNTIYF. CDR3 sequence (DNA): TGTGCCAGTGGTCCCGGTTGGGGCGGAAACACCATATATTTT.